A single sample is the source of the 30 T cell receptor beta chains below, sequenced in a study of T cell repertoires in cytomegalovirus infection. MiXCR, applied by TCRdb to the reads, yields one record per CDR3 protein. The repertoire has around 450,000 distinct CDR3 sequences, 10% to 12% of them found once; the top ten carry about 10%. The sequenced material came from PBMCs. The receptor set was obtained from a human donor in good health (CMV status not recorded). Some clones in this sample may be carry-over from other donors' samples.

The chain links TRBV30 to TRBJ2-1, with D perhaps matching TRBD2 (6 bases). V was cut by 5 bases and J by 4 bases, with 15 bases left in between. The CDR3 covers 14 residues. Germline CDR1 is GTSNPN and CDR2 is SVGIG (reference sequence). CDR3 region: CAWASRDLYNEQFF. The CDR3 nucleotides are TGTGCCTGGGCGAGCCGGGACTTATACAATGAGCAGTTCTTC.

The V gene is TRBV5-1, the J gene TRBJ1-4, with D unclear. The V end lost 4 bases, the J end lost 0 bases, and 7 bases lay between the germline ends. The germline gives CDR1 SGHRS, CDR2 YFSETQ. The CDR3 spans 14 residues. CDR3 in amino acids: CASSLSSTNEKLFF. For the CDR3, the DNA is TGCGCCAGCAGCCTCTCATCAACTAATGAAAAACTGTTTTTT.

In this sample, this clonotype turned up a few times. This chain links TRBV11-2 with TRBJ2-3, with a weak D call TRBD2 (5 bases). The CDR3 runs to 17 residues. Germline V gene data show CDR1 as SGHAT and CDR2 as FQNNGV. V lost 5 bases to trimming and J lost 0 bases, with 18 bases between them. The CDR3 DNA is TGTGCCAGCAGCCCCGGTGGCGGGCTTTTGAGCACAGATACGCAGTATTTT. Its protein is CASSPGGGLLSTDTQYF.

Many counts were recorded for this clonotype. V usage is TRBV11-2 and J usage is TRBJ1-1; 8 bases line up with TRBD1. This CDR3 has 16 residues. V was pared by 4 bases and J by 0 bases, with 7 bases of the junction left unmatched. Germline V gives CDR1 SGHAT, CDR2 FQNNGV. The CDR3 loop reads CASSSGQGAMNTEAFF. DNA for the CDR3: TGTGCCAGCAGCTCGGGGCAGGGGGCCATGAACACTGAAGCTTTCTTT.

This clonotype showed up just a few times. V usage is TRBV12-3 or TRBV12-4 and J usage is TRBJ2-7; 10 nucleotides agree with TRBD2. The CDR3 length is 16 residues. Germline trimming cut 3 bases from V and 5 bases from J; bases unmatched to any gene: 10. The CDR3 DNA reads TGTGCCAGCAGTTTCGCGTTGCTAGCGGGAGAAGACGAGCAGTACTTC. Translation gives CASSFALLAGEDEQYF.

This clonotype has at least ten counts. This sequence joins TRBV12-5 and TRBJ2-5; D is undetermined. Trimming stripped 2 bases from V and 3 bases from J, with 10 bases between. Germline CDR1 is LGHNT and CDR2 is FRNRAP. The CDR3 totals 14 residues. The CDR3 spells CASGLPNSEETQYF. Written as DNA, the CDR3 is TGTGCTAGTGGTTTGCCAAACTCGGAAGAGACCCAGTACTTC.

This sequence joins TRBV7-6 and TRBJ1-5; D call uncertain. This CDR3 region has 14 residues. In germline, CDR1 is SGHVS, CDR2 FNYEAQ. Trimming removed 4 bases at V and 5 bases at J, with 12 bases between. CDR3: CASSSSLGDQPQHF. The CDR3 DNA is TGTGCCAGCAGCTCCTCCCTTGGCGATCAGCCCCAGCATTTT.

V is TRBV20-1 and J is TRBJ2-6, with D tentatively TRBD2 (6 bases). This CDR3 has 15 amino acids. V dropped 3 bases and J dropped 0 bases, with 9 bases sitting between them. The germline CDR1 and CDR2 sequences are DFQATT and SNEGSKA (reference sequence). CDR3 residues: CSARGGSSGANVLTF. The CDR3 DNA reads TGCAGTGCTAGGGGGGGAAGCTCTGGGGCCAACGTCCTGACTTTC.

This clonotype was counted at least ten times. V and J are TRBV6-1 and TRBJ1-4, with D possibly matching TRBD1 (5 bases). Germline V lookup: CDR1 MNHNS, CDR2 SASEGT. Trimming took off 6 bases at V and 2 bases at J, with 10 bases between the two ends. This CDR3 region has 14 residues. The DNA of the CDR3 is TGTGCCAGCAGGACCGGGACGACTAATGAAAAACTGTTTTTT. It encodes CASRTGTTNEKLFF.

As regards this clonotype: A much bigger clone sits one base away, suggesting this may be a read error. The CDR3 spells CSTFRDGRYEQYF. The CDR3 nucleotides are TGCAGTACTTTCCGGGACGGACGCTACGAGCAGTACTTC. The chain recombines TRBV20-1 with TRBJ2-7; possibly TRBD1 or TRBD2 for D (5 bases each). Germline CDR1 DFQATT, CDR2 SNEGSKA (reference sequence). Trimming took off 8 bases at V and 3 bases at J, with 17 bases between the two ends. This CDR3 region has 13 residues.

This clonotype was recorded at least ten times. The CDR3 loop is CASSDQDIEQYF. The CDR3 bases are TGTGCCAGCAGTGACCAAGACATCGAGCAGTACTTC. V usage is TRBV6-1 and J usage is TRBJ2-7; D gene unclear. CDR3 length equals 12 residues. Deletions cut 3 bases from V and 6 bases from J, with 9 bases between. Germline CDR1 MNHNS, CDR2 SASEGT.

This clonotype was seen only a few times. V and J are TRBV20-1 and TRBJ2-3; D is undetermined. This CDR3 comprises 13 residues. Germline values: CDR1 DFQATT, CDR2 SNEGSKA (reference sequence). Trimming removed 0 bases at V and 4 bases at J, with 8 bases between. CDR3 coding DNA: TGCAGTGCTAGAGATCCTACCGCAGATACGCAGTATTTT. Its translation: CSARDPTADTQYF.

This clonotype was recorded many times. J is TRBJ2-7 and V is TRBV5-4; 10 bases map to TRBD1. The CDR3 spans 17 residues. J lost 2 bases, V lost 3 bases, and 11 bases had no gene match. Germline V CDR1 and CDR2: SGHNT, YYREEE (reference sequence). The chain's CDR3 is CASSSPGQGKGAYEQYF. The CDR3, as DNA: TGTGCCAGCAGCTCCCCGGGACAGGGGAAAGGGGCCTACGAGCAGTACTTC. The full variable domain, with the rest looked up from reference TRBV5-4 and TRBJ2-7, is ETGVTQSPTHLIKTRGQQVTLRCSSQSGHNTVSWYQQALGQGPQFIFQYYREEENGRGNFPPRFSGLQFPNYSSELNVNALELDDSALYLCASSSPGQGKGAYEQYFGPGTRLTVT.

This clonotype appeared many times. V gene TRBV7-2 combines with J gene TRBJ2-3, with TRBD2 identical over 9 bases. J gave up 1 base and V 1 base, and 0 bases lay outside the gene matches. The CDR3 sequence is 15 residues long. The germline CDR1 and CDR2 sequences are SGHTA and FQGNSA. The CDR3 DNA is TGTGCCAGCAGCTTAGGGACTAGCGGCACAGATACGCAGTATTTT. Translation: CASSLGTSGTDTQYF.

This clonotype was observed many times. The chain employs TRBV28 and TRBJ1-5, with TRBD1 as a possible D gene (6 bases). Germline lookup yields CDR1 MDHEN and CDR2 SYDVKM. This CDR3 spans 14 amino acids. Trimming took 5 bases from V and 5 from J, leaving 13 bases between them. The CDR3: CASSAYRDDQPQHF. CDR3 bases: TGTGCCAGCAGTGCTTACAGGGATGATCAGCCCCAGCATTTT. The whole variable domain, remainder taken from reference TRBV28 and TRBJ1-5, is DVKVTQSSRYLVKRTGEKVFLECVQDMDHENMFWYRQDPGLGLRLIYFSYDVKMKEKGDIPEGYSVSREKKERFSLILESASTNQTSMYLCASSAYRDDQPQHFGDGTRLSIL.

The chain joins TRBV5-6 to TRBJ2-5; D gene uncertain. There are 14 residues in the CDR3. V lost 0 bases and J 1 base, leaving 7 bases between the germline ends. Germline-derived CDR1 and CDR2 are SGHDT and YYEEEE. The CDR3 reads CASSLVVGQETQYF. The CDR3 DNA reads TGTGCCAGCAGCTTGGTAGTCGGCCAAGAGACCCAGTACTTC. Using reference TRBV5-6 and TRBJ2-5 for the parts outside the CDR3, the full variable domain is DAGVTQSPTHLIKTRGQQVTLRCSPKSGHDTVSWYQQALGQGPQFIFQYYEEEERQRGNFPDRFSGHQFPNYSSELNVNALLLGDSALYLCASSLVVGQETQYFGPGTRLLVL.

This clonotype was recorded many times. The chain recombines TRBV28 with TRBJ1-2; tentatively, D is TRBD1 (5 bases). This CDR3 has 14 residues. Trimming removed 8 bases from V and 6 bases from J, with 19 bases in between. Germline CDR1 is MDHEN and CDR2 is SYDVKM. The CDR3 here is CASDPGNRRDGYTF. The CDR3 DNA reads TGTGCCAGCGACCCCGGGAACCGCAGGGATGGCTACACCTTC.

This clonotype has a count of ten or more. V and J are TRBV24-1 and TRBJ2-7, with D maybe TRBD1 (6 bases). This CDR3 is built from 14 residues. Germline loops: CDR1 KGHDR, CDR2 SFDVKD. V gave up 4 bases and J gave up 0 bases, with 9 bases separating them. CDR3: CATSEQGDSYEQYF. The CDR3 DNA sequence: TGTGCCACCAGTGAACAGGGTGACTCCTACGAGCAGTACTTC.

This clonotype has just a few counts. This chain uses TRBV19 with TRBJ2-7; perhaps D is TRBD1 or TRBD2 (5 bases each). The germline CDR1 and CDR2 sequences are LNHDA and SQIVND (reference sequence). CDR3 size: 13 residues. Deletions cut 10 bases from V and 2 bases from J, with 15 bases between. Here the CDR3 DNA reads TGTGCCACTGCCGGGACGGTCACCTACGAGCAGTACTTC. This translates into CATAGTVTYEQYF.

The table lists this clonotype with many counts. This chain joins TRBV12-3 or TRBV12-4 and TRBJ2-3, with D possibly matching TRBD1 (5 bases). V lost 9 bases, J lost 2 bases, and 12 bases lay in between. This CDR3 has 13 amino acids. For the CDR3, the DNA is TGTGCCAGTTGCCCAGGGATCACAGATACGCAGTATTTT. Protein sequence: CASCPGITDTQYF.

This clonotype was observed many times. The CDR3 loop reads CSATGGGLSEQFF. The CDR3 coding sequence is TGCAGTGCTACGGGGGGGGGTCTCAGTGAGCAGTTCTTC. The chain recombines TRBV20-1 with TRBJ2-1, with 8 bases that match TRBD2. Germline V gives CDR1 DFQATT, CDR2 SNEGSKA (reference sequence). V shed 4 bases and J 9 bases; nucleotides not matched to a gene: 8. This CDR3 spans 13 amino acids.

In its sample, this clonotype was seen many times. The chain employs TRBV20-1 and TRBJ2-1; D unclear. The CDR3 runs to 15 residues. Germline V gene lookup returns CDR1 DFQATT and CDR2 SNEGSKA (reference sequence). V was pared by 0 bases and J by 0 bases, with 9 bases between. The CDR3 DNA is TGCAGTGCTAGAGATCAACAGAGCTCCTACAATGAGCAGTTCTTC. Its protein is CSARDQQSSYNEQFF.

This clonotype was seen at least ten times. The rearrangement links TRBV7-6 to TRBJ2-7; 10 bases fit TRBD1. CDR3 length equals 13 residues. Looked up from germline, CDR1 is SGHVS and CDR2 is FNYEAQ. Trimming cost V 5 bases and J 4 bases; bases outside gene matches: 2. The CDR3, as DNA: TGTGCCAGCAGCCGACAGGGGGCTTACGAGCAGTACTTC. Translation gives CASSRQGAYEQYF.

In its sample, this clonotype was seen many times. This rearrangement joins TRBV28 to TRBJ2-7; 11 bases align to TRBD2. Trimming cost V 4 bases and J 0 bases; bases outside gene matches: 5. The CDR3 runs to 16 residues. Germline V CDR1 and CDR2: MDHEN, SYDVKM. The CDR3 DNA reads TGTGCCAGCAGTTCCATAACTAGCGGGAGCTCCTACGAGCAGTACTTC. This translates into CASSSITSGSSYEQYF.

The genes are TRBV6-1 and TRBJ1-1; no clear D gene. CDR3 length equals 14 residues. Deletions cut 1 base from V and 1 base from J, with 7 bases between. CDR1 is MNHNS, CDR2 SASEGT, per germline. The CDR3 reads CASSEGVSNTEAFF. The CDR3 DNA follows: TGTGCCAGCAGTGAAGGGGTCTCGAACACTGAAGCTTTCTTT.

This clonotype was seen a handful of times. Its ends do not fully match the called genes, so a read error is possible. This rearrangement joins TRBV4-1 to TRBJ2-7, with a weak D call TRBD2 (6 bases). The CDR3 consists of 14 residues. Germline CDR1 reads MGHRA; CDR2 reads YSYEKL. CDR3 region: CASNQAIGGYEQYF. CDR3 sequence (DNA): TGCGCCAGCAACCAAGCCATCGGAGGGTACGAGCAGTACTTC.

The chain uses TRBV11-2 and TRBJ2-3; 12 bases map to TRBD1. Germline assignment: CDR1 SGHAT and CDR2 FQNNGV. J gave up 5 bases and V 5 bases, and 8 bases lay outside the gene matches. The CDR3 loop spans 16 amino acids. CDR3 loop: CASSKQGTGGGDTQYF. CDR3 in DNA: TGTGCCAGCAGCAAACAAGGGACAGGGGGCGGAGATACGCAGTATTTT.

The chain carries TRBV4-1 and TRBJ2-1, with D perhaps TRBD1 or TRBD2 (5 bases each). Germline CDR1 is MGHRA and CDR2 is YSYEKL. Trimming left V 0 bases short and J 2 bases short, with 11 bases between. There are 16 residues in the CDR3. This CDR3 reads CASSQEGEGTYNEQFF. The CDR3 coding sequence is TGCGCCAGCAGCCAAGAGGGGGAAGGAACCTACAATGAGCAGTTCTTC.

The rearrangement links TRBV15 to TRBJ2-7, with D unclear. V lost 0 bases to trimming and J lost 4 bases, with 4 bases between them. This CDR3 comprises 12 residues. Per germline, CDR1 LNHNV and CDR2 YYDKDF (reference sequence). CDR3 DNA sequence: TGTGCCACCAGCAGAGAGCCGTACGAGCAGTACTTC. Protein: CATSREPYEQYF.

The genes are TRBV14 and TRBJ2-5; D is undetermined. The V gene lost 1 base and the J gene lost 2 bases, with 8 bases spanning the gap. In germline, CDR1 is SGHDN, CDR2 FVKESK. The CDR3 has 14 residues. CDR3 nucleotides: TGTGCCAGCAGCCAAGCTTGGGGACAAGAGACCCAGTACTTC. Encoded protein: CASSQAWGQETQYF.